The 8 T cell receptor beta chains reported below all come from one sample, sequenced in a study of early T cells in non-severe SARS-CoV-2 infection. MiXCR, applied by TCRdb to the 5' RACE reads, yields one record per CDR3 protein. Of more than 25,000 distinct CDR3 sequences listed, approximately 5.4% are singletons. The sequenced sample consisted of whole blood. Source of these receptors: an adult who was a healthcare worker with PCR-confirmed SARS-CoV-2 infection or an uninfected control (not recorded which).

This clonotype was picked up many times. This chain uses TRBV7-6 with TRBJ2-1; TRBD1 might be the D (6 bases). V was clipped by 3 bases and J by 6 bases, with 9 bases between them. The CDR3 covers 13 residues. Germline V CDR1 and CDR2: SGHVS, FNYEAQ. The CDR3 region has the DNA TGTGCCAGCAGCTTCGGACAGTCCAATGAGCAGTTCTTC. It yields the protein CASSFGQSNEQFF. Full variable domain (missing parts from reference TRBV7-6 and TRBJ2-1): GAGVSQSPRYKVTKRGQDVALRCDPISGHVSLYWYRQALGQGPEFLTYFNYEAQQDKSGLPNDRFSAERPEGSISTLTIQRTEQRDSAMYRCASSFGQSNEQFFGPGTRLTVL.

This clonotype was counted many times. V is TRBV5-1 and J is TRBJ1-2, with a tentative D call TRBD1 (5 bases). The CDR3 is 14 residues long. V lost 4 bases, J lost 5 bases, and 15 bases lay in between. The germline V gene has CDR1 SGHRS and CDR2 YFSETQ. The DNA of the CDR3 is TGCGCCAGCAGCATAGAAGGGGCAGCTTATGGCTACACCTTC. The encoded protein is CASSIEGAAYGYTF.

This clonotype appeared a few times. The chain couples TRBV19 to TRBJ2-7; 9 nucleotides match TRBD2. This CDR3 is 13 amino acids long. The J segment lost 5 bases and the V segment lost 8 bases, leaving 7 bases of the junction unmatched. In germline, CDR1 is LNHDA, CDR2 SQIVND (reference sequence). CDR3 bases: TGTGCCAGTTCTAAGGGACTAGCACACGAGCAGTACTTC. It specifies CASSKGLAHEQYF.

This clonotype was picked up many times. The chain has TRBV20-1 and TRBJ2-7; 9 positions agree with TRBD1. This CDR3 has 13 amino acids. Germline CDR1 is DFQATT and CDR2 is SNEGSKA (reference sequence). Trimming removed 7 bases from V and 3 bases from J; junction bases left unmatched: 7. The CDR3 protein is CSGLRTGDYEQYF. CDR3 sequence (DNA): TGCAGTGGGCTCAGGACAGGGGACTACGAGCAGTACTTC.

The rearrangement links TRBV7-9 to TRBJ2-1; D is unclear. V lost 3 bases, J lost 1 base, and 10 bases lay in between. Germline V gene sequence: CDR1 SEHNR, CDR2 FQNEAQ (reference sequence). This CDR3 spans 15 amino acids. CDR3 bases: TGTGCCAGCAGCTTGCGGCAGACATCCTACAATGAGCAGTTCTTC. Protein sequence: CASSLRQTSYNEQFF. The full variable domain, completed using reference TRBV7-9 and TRBJ2-1, is DTGVSQNPRHKITKRGQNVTFRCDPISEHNRLYWYRQTLGQGPEFLTYFQNEAQLEKSRLLSDRFSAERPKGSFSTLEIQRTEQGDSAMYLCASSLRQTSYNEQFFGPGTRLTVL.

CDR3 residues: CASSARGEVEQYF. Here the CDR3 DNA reads TGTGCCAGCAGCGCCCGGGGGGAGGTTGAGCAGTACTTC. The chain employs TRBV7-9 and TRBJ2-7; 7 bases map to TRBD2. This CDR3 comprises 13 residues. V lost 5 bases to trimming and J lost 7 bases; unmatched junction nucleotides: 8. Per germline, CDR1 SEHNR and CDR2 FQNEAQ (reference sequence).

This clonotype was detected many times. The J gene is TRBJ2-2, the V gene TRBV11-2; D might be TRBD1 (5 bases). CDR3 length: 19 amino acids. Germline CDR1 is SGHAT and CDR2 is FQNNGV. V was shortened by 5 bases and J by 0 bases, with 22 bases between the two germline ends. CDR3 sequence (DNA): TGTGCCAGCAGCCATCGGCAAGGGGCTGGCGGAGCGAACACCGGGGAGCTGTTTTTT. Amino acids: CASSHRQGAGGANTGELFF.

This clonotype has at least ten counts. This chain joins TRBV28 and TRBJ1-4; D not certain. This CDR3 is 13 amino acids long. V shed 2 bases and J shed 5 bases, with 6 bases lying between them. Per the germline V gene, CDR1 is MDHEN and CDR2 is SYDVKM. The chain's CDR3 is CASSLAWNEKLFF. CDR3 nucleotide sequence: TGTGCCAGCAGTTTAGCATGGAATGAAAAACTGTTTTTT.